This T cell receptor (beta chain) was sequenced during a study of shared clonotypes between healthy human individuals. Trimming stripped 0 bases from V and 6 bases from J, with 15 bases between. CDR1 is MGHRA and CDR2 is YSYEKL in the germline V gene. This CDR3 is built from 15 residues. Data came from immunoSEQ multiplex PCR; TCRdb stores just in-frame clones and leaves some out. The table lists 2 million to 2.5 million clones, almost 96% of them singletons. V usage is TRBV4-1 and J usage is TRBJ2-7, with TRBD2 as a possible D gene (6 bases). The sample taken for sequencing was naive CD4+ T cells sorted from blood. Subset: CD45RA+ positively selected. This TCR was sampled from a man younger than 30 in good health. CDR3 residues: CASSQDTGRGAEQYF. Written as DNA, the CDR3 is TGCGCCAGCAGCCAAGATACCGGGAGAGGTGCCGAGCAGTACTTC.